These 30 T cell receptor beta chains were sequenced from one sample in a study of human T cells and chemical hapten exposure. TCRdb re-called the RACE reads with MiXCR, one entry per CDR3 protein. The data contain 300,000 to 450,000 distinct CDR3 sequences, 5.1% of them singletons. Time point indicated: pre-sensitization, week 0. As for treatment: therapeutic diphenylcyclopropenone sensitization with weekly scalp DPC. The sample was whole blood, taken in connection with sensitization to the hapten diphenylcyclopropenone (DPC). Receptors were obtained from a woman between 50 and 59 years old with alopecia areata. Some clones in this sample may be carry-over from other donors' samples.

This clonotype was recorded many times. V gene TRBV20-1 combines with J gene TRBJ1-1, with D tentatively TRBD1 (6 bases). CDR1 and CDR2 from the germline V gene are DFQATT and SNEGSKA (reference sequence). The CDR3 contains 12 residues. Trimming removed 4 bases at V and 6 bases at J, with 12 bases between. CDR3 DNA: TGCAGTGCTAACAGGGATCGCGCTGAAGCTTTCTTT. Translation: CSANRDRAEAFF.

In its sample, this clonotype was seen many times. The rearrangement joins TRBV7-6 to TRBJ2-3, with TRBD2 matching over 7 bases. The ends lost 5 bases at V and 2 bases at J; junction bases unmatched: 13. In germline, CDR1 is SGHVS, CDR2 FNYEAQ. This CDR3 spans 17 amino acids. The CDR3 DNA is TGTGCCAGCAGCCGAGCCGGGCGACTAGCCTCCACAGATACGCAGTATTTT. Protein sequence: CASSRAGRLASTDTQYF.

The CDR3, as DNA: TGTGCCACCAGTGACCCGATAAGAGATACGCAGTATTTT. Its protein product is CATSDPIRDTQYF. The J gene is TRBJ2-3, the V gene TRBV24-1; D remains unclear. Trimming took off 4 bases at V and 5 bases at J, with 9 bases between the two ends. This CDR3 comprises 13 residues. CDR1 and CDR2 (germline): KGHDR, SFDVKD.

This clonotype was seen a few times. This chain joins TRBV5-6 and TRBJ2-7, with D unclear. V shed 0 bases and J shed 2 bases, with 12 bases lying between them. This CDR3 contains 15 residues. Germline V gene sequence: CDR1 SGHDT, CDR2 YYEEEE. The CDR3 DNA follows: TGTGCCAGCAGCTTGGGTCGAGGAGAGCCCTACGAGCAGTACTTC. Its translation: CASSLGRGEPYEQYF. Full variable domain (outside the CDR3, taken from reference TRBV5-6 and TRBJ2-7): DAGVTQSPTHLIKTRGQQVTLRCSPKSGHDTVSWYQQALGQGPQFIFQYYEEEERQRGNFPDRFSGHQFPNYSSELNVNALLLGDSALYLCASSLGRGEPYEQYFGPGTRLTVT.

This chain joins TRBV7-9 and TRBJ2-7, with TRBD1 matching over 10 bases. V trimming: 5 bases; J trimming: 5 bases; junction bases outside the gene matches: 9. This CDR3 comprises 15 residues. Germline lookup yields CDR1 SEHNR and CDR2 FQNEAQ (reference sequence). The CDR3 DNA reads as TGTGCCAGCAGCATCCGACAGGGGGCATCGGACGAGCAGTACTTC. Encoded protein: CASSIRQGASDEQYF.

This sequence joins TRBV3-1 and TRBJ1-6, with TRBD1 matching 10 bases. The CDR3 extends over 17 amino acids. Germline-derived CDR1 and CDR2 are LGHDT and YNNKEL (reference sequence). Germline trimming cut 1 base from V and 8 bases from J; bases unmatched to any gene: 8. The CDR3 bases are TGTGCCAGCAGCCAAGGACGGACGGGACAGGGGTATTCACCCCTCCACTTT. Its translation is CASSQGRTGQGYSPLHF.

This clonotype was detected many times. The CDR3 protein is CASSKDRPQRAFF. DNA of the CDR3: TGTGCCAGCAGTAAAGACAGGCCTCAAAGGGCTTTCTTT. This sequence joins TRBV5-6 and TRBJ1-1, with a tentative D call TRBD1 (6 bases). Per germline, CDR1 SGHDT and CDR2 YYEEEE. V lost 5 bases to trimming and J lost 11 bases, with 19 bases between them. This CDR3 contains 13 residues.

This clonotype was observed at least ten times. The rearrangement uses TRBV13 and TRBJ2-5; D perhaps matches TRBD2 (6 bases). The CDR3 has 12 amino acids. V was pared by 5 bases and J by 6 bases, with 10 bases between. The germline CDR1 and CDR2 sequences are PRHDT and FYEKMQ (reference sequence). The CDR3 DNA reads as TGTGCCAGCAGCCCCGGAGGGAAGACCCAGTACTTC. It translates to CASSPGGKTQYF.

The V call is TRBV5-1, the J call TRBJ2-6; no reliable D call. This CDR3 is built from 16 residues. Germline assignment: CDR1 SGHRS and CDR2 YFSETQ. The ends were cut back, 4 bases at V and 0 bases at J, with 11 bases in the middle. The CDR3 here is CASSPDMSSGANVLTF. The DNA for the CDR3 is TGCGCCAGCAGCCCCGACATGAGCTCTGGGGCCAACGTCCTGACTTTC.

This clonotype was seen at least ten times. This sequence joins TRBV6-5 and TRBJ2-3; 8 positions agree with TRBD1. The V gene end was trimmed by 2 bases and the J gene end by 5 bases; junction bases not matched to a gene: 9. CDR3 length: 16 residues. Germline loops: CDR1 MNHEY, CDR2 SVGAGI. This CDR3 is CASSYGPRQGRDTQYF. The CDR3 DNA follows: TGTGCCAGCAGTTACGGGCCCAGACAGGGGAGAGATACGCAGTATTTT.

This clonotype was seen more than once but under ten times. The chain employs TRBV11-2 and TRBJ2-1, with a possible D match to TRBD1 (5 bases). Per the germline V gene, CDR1 is SGHAT and CDR2 is FQNNGV. V dropped 0 bases and J dropped 7 bases, with 7 bases sitting between them. The CDR3 is made up of 13 amino acids. The DNA for the CDR3 is TGTGCCAGCAGCTTAGAAGGGGCTAATGAGCAGTTCTTC. It encodes CASSLEGANEQFF.

The sample holds a few counts of this clonotype. DNA of the CDR3: TGTGCCAGCAGCCCCCTGCCGGACAATGAGCAGTTCTTC. Protein: CASSPLPDNEQFF. The rearrangement joins TRBV7-2 to TRBJ2-1, with D uncertain. The germline CDR1 and CDR2 sequences are SGHTA and FQGNSA. CDR3 length equals 13 residues. V was trimmed by 5 bases and J by 5 bases, leaving 10 bases between them. The full variable domain, completed using reference TRBV7-2 and TRBJ2-1, is GAGVSQSPSNKVTEKGKDVELRCDPISGHTALYWYRQSLGQGLEFLIYFQGNSAPDKSGLPSDRFSAERTGGSVSTLTIQRTQQEDSAVYLCASSPLPDNEQFFGPGTRLTVL.

This clonotype was recorded at least ten times. The gene calls are TRBV3-1 and TRBJ2-7; D not certain. From germline, CDR1 is LGHDT and CDR2 YNNKEL (reference sequence). The V and J ends lost 3 bases and 2 bases respectively, with 8 bases between them. The CDR3 contains 13 residues. CDR3 in amino acids: CASSQRRAYEQYF. The CDR3 DNA is TGTGCCAGCAGCCAGAGAAGGGCCTACGAGCAGTACTTC.

This clonotype came up a few times. The rearrangement uses TRBV29-1 and TRBJ1-2, with a possible D match to TRBD1 (6 bases). V was cut by 8 bases and J by 1 base, with 23 bases left in between. This CDR3 is 16 amino acids long. Germline V gives CDR1 SQVTM, CDR2 ANQGSEA. The CDR3 protein is CSTLSGGGQDNYGYTF. The CDR3 DNA is TGCAGCACCCTGAGTGGCGGGGGGCAGGATAACTATGGCTACACCTTC.

This clonotype came up many times. The genes are TRBV12-3 or TRBV12-4 and TRBJ1-5, with TRBD1 identical over 9 bases. CDR3 length: 13 residues. The ends lost 7 bases at V and 7 bases at J; junction bases unmatched: 5. CDR3 DNA: TGTGCCAGCACCCGGGACAGGGCCCAGCCCCAGCATTTT. It yields the protein CASTRDRAQPQHF.

This clonotype occurred a few times. The rearrangement links TRBV12-3 or TRBV12-4 to TRBJ1-1; D ambiguous. With 5 bases removed from V and 0 bases from J, the gap between germline ends came to 13 bases. The CDR3 is 15 residues long. CDR3 DNA sequence: TGTGCCAGCAGTGCAAGCTCCACCCTGAACACTGAAGCTTTCTTT. It translates to CASSASSTLNTEAFF.

Comment on this clonotype: Relative to the germline gene, one junction end is altered; a read error may explain this. This chain links TRBV7-2 with TRBJ2-5, with 10 bases aligning to TRBD1. CDR1 SGHTA and CDR2 FQGNSA come from the germline V gene. The CDR3 is 14 amino acids. The CDR3 sequence is CASSLTGGRQTLYF. The DNA for the CDR3 is TGTGCCAGCAGCCTGACAGGGGGCAGGCAGACCCTGTACTTC.

This clonotype was recorded at least ten times. This CDR3 reads CASSLSRSGGTDTQYF. In DNA form, the CDR3 reads TGTGCCAGCAGTTTATCGCGAAGCGGGGGCACAGATACGCAGTATTTT. This chain uses TRBV27 with TRBJ2-3; 7 nucleotides align to TRBD2. The germline gives CDR1 MNHEY, CDR2 SMNVEV (reference sequence). The V segment lost 0 bases and the J segment 1 base; nucleotides outside the gene matches: 4. The CDR3 extends over 16 amino acids.

A note on this clonotype: One end of the junction does not line up with germline, which may come from a read error. The rearrangement links TRBV7-9 to TRBJ2-7; 9 positions match TRBD1. CDR1 SEHNR and CDR2 FQNEAQ come from the germline V gene (reference sequence). The CDR3 has 15 residues. The CDR3 is CASSPGDRVMEELYF. The CDR3 nucleotides are TGTGCCAGCAGCCCGGGGGACAGGGTAATGGAGGAGCTGTACTTC.

There are a few counts of this clonotype. The CDR3 reads CASSPGGPLAKNIQYF. As DNA, the CDR3 is TGTGCCAGCAGCCCCGGCGGACCCTTAGCCAAAAACATTCAGTACTTC. The chain joins TRBV5-4 to TRBJ2-4; D unresolved. CDR1 SGHNT and CDR2 YYREEE come from the germline V gene (reference sequence). V gave up 4 bases and J gave up 0 bases, with 14 bases separating them. This CDR3 has 16 amino acids.

This clonotype has only a few counts. The rearrangement joins TRBV29-1 to TRBJ1-4; D gene ambiguous. Germline CDR1 reads SQVTM; CDR2 reads ANQGSEA. This CDR3 has 12 residues. Trimming pared 6 bases from V and 8 bases from J, leaving 13 bases between. The CDR3 sequence: CSVAGDREKLFF. DNA of the CDR3: TGCAGCGTAGCCGGGGATCGCGAAAAACTGTTTTTT.

This clonotype has just a few counts. The chain couples TRBV20-1 to TRBJ1-4; D possibly corresponds to TRBD1 (5 bases). Germline V gene lookup returns CDR1 DFQATT and CDR2 SNEGSKA (reference sequence). The V and J ends lost 6 bases and 6 bases respectively, with 17 bases between them. This CDR3 contains 14 residues. CDR3 loop: CSAPEGTWDEKLFF. As DNA, the CDR3 is TGCAGTGCCCCCGAGGGGACGTGGGATGAAAAACTGTTTTTT.

The CDR3 coding sequence is TGCAGTGCTCCTAAAGAGACCCAGTACTTC. It translates to CSAPKETQYF. The rearrangement joins TRBV20-1 to TRBJ2-5; D not certain. Between the trimmed V and J ends, which lost 5 bases and 3 bases, there was a span of 4 bases. CDR1 is DFQATT, CDR2 SNEGSKA, per germline (reference sequence). CDR3 length: 10 amino acids.

This clonotype was recorded at least ten times. The V gene is TRBV6-5, the J gene TRBJ2-5, with D hard to call. The CDR3 covers 13 residues. The V end lost 8 bases, the J end lost 1 base, and 11 bases lay between the germline ends. Germline V lookup: CDR1 MNHEY, CDR2 SVGAGI. The CDR3: CASGFRAQETQYF. In DNA form, the CDR3 reads TGTGCCAGCGGGTTCCGGGCCCAAGAGACCCAGTACTTC.

This clonotype has ten or more counts. J is TRBJ2-1 and V is TRBV6-5; 8 nucleotides align to TRBD1. The V gene's germline CDR1 is MNHEY and CDR2 SVGAGI. V trimming: 5 bases; J trimming: 3 bases; junction bases outside the gene matches: 9. The CDR3 contains 16 residues. The CDR3 DNA is TGTGCCAGCAGTGCTTATGGACAGGGAAGCTACAATGAGCAGTTCTTC. It translates to CASSAYGQGSYNEQFF.

This clonotype appeared many times. The rearrangement uses TRBV6-6 and TRBJ2-1, with TRBD2 matching 8 bases. Germline V gene lookup returns CDR1 MNHNY and CDR2 SVGAGI (reference sequence). The CDR3 loop spans 12 amino acids. Trimming at V came to 7 bases and at J to 16 bases, leaving 12 bases not matched to a gene. In DNA form, the CDR3 reads TGTGCCAGCAACTCCGGAGGGACTAGGGAATTCTTC. As protein: CASNSGGTREFF.

The rearrangement links TRBV3-1 to TRBJ1-5; D is ambiguous. V was clipped by 4 bases and J by 1 base, with 11 bases between them. Germline lookup yields CDR1 LGHDT and CDR2 YNNKEL (reference sequence). The CDR3 is 15 amino acids. The CDR3 region has the DNA TGTGCCAGCAGCCCCTCGAGGACCAGCAATCAGCCCCAGCATTTT. Protein product: CASSPSRTSNQPQHF.

This clonotype was detected a few times. This sequence joins TRBV5-4 and TRBJ2-3, with TRBD2 identical over 9 bases. Germline assignment: CDR1 SGHNT and CDR2 YYREEE (reference sequence). The CDR3 contains 15 residues. With 7 bases clipped from V and 2 bases from J, the junction kept 8 bases outside the gene matches. The CDR3 DNA follows: TGTGCCAGCGAATTTAGCGGGGGCTACACAGATACGCAGTATTTT. Translation gives CASEFSGGYTDTQYF.

Ten or more counts support this clonotype. This chain uses TRBV12-3 or TRBV12-4 with TRBJ1-2; 11 nucleotides line up with TRBD1. The V gene end was trimmed by 5 bases and the J gene end by 4 bases; junction bases not matched to a gene: 6. This CDR3 has 15 residues. The CDR3 region has the DNA TGTGCCAGCAGTCTATGGACAGGGGGCGTCTATGGCTACACCTTC. This codes for CASSLWTGGVYGYTF.

This clonotype has ten or more counts. The genes are TRBV15 and TRBJ2-3; a weak D match, TRBD2 (5 bases). CDR1 and CDR2 (germline): LNHNV, YYDKDF (reference sequence). The CDR3 totals 17 residues. V lost 2 bases to trimming and J lost 2 bases, with 17 bases between them. The DNA of the CDR3 is TGTGCCACCAGCAGACAACCCCTTACGGGGTACACAGATACGCAGTATTTT. Its protein product is CATSRQPLTGYTDTQYF.